One TCR beta chain is described in this entry. Its antigen is not known. Combining a sample-barcoded 5' primer with a J-beta primer mix, a second PCR ran for roughly 7 to 12 cycles. Using its own MiXCR run on the 5' RACE reads, TCRdb lists one record per CDR3 protein. The sample lists some 1,500,000 distinct CDR3 sequences, less than 45% occurring once. The CDR3 length is 12 residues. CDR1 MDHEN and CDR2 SYDVKM come from the germline V gene. Trimming removed 5 bases from V and 14 bases from J, with 16 bases in between. Peripheral blood from each donor was collected in a volume of about 9.9 milliliters. The data stem from a study of blood T cells in healthy people across ages. Findings and limits, study-wide: Both higher diversity and more naive CD4+ cells marked long-lived donors when set against aged donors. Donor CMV status was unknown, possibly confounding expanded clonotype changes.

The clonotype comes from a woman younger than 35 in good health. V is TRBV28 and J is TRBJ2-1; D possibly corresponds to TRBD2 (5 bases). What was sequenced was blood. CDR3 amino acids: CASSVPDGMEFF. The CDR3 DNA reads TGTGCCAGCAGTGTCCCCGACGGGATGGAGTTCTTC.